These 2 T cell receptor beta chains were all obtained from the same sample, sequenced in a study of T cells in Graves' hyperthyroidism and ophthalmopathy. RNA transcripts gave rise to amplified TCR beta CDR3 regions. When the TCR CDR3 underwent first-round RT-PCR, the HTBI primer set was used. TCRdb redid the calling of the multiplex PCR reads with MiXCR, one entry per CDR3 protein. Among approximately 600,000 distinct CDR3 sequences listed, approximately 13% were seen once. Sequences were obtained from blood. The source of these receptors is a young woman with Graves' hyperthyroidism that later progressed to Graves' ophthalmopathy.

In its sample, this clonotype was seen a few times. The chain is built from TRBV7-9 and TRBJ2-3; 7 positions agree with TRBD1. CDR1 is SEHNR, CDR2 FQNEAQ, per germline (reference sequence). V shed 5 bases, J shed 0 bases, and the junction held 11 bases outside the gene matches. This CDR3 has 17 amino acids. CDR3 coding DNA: TGTGCCAGCAGCCCAGGACAGGCGAATCCTAGCACAGATACGCAGTATTTT. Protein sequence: CASSPGQANPSTDTQYF.

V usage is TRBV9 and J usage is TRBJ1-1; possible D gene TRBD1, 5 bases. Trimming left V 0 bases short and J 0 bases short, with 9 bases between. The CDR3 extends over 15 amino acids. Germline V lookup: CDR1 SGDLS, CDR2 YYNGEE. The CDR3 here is CASSVGGDLNTEAFF. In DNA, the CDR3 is TGTGCCAGCAGCGTAGGGGGCGATTTGAACACTGAAGCTTTCTTT.